The 3 T cell receptor beta chains in this list originate from one sample, sequenced in a study of low-dose radiotherapy and immunotherapy resistance in tumors. The time point is: after trial treatment. Documented treatment: LDRT plus nivolumab, ipilimumab, low-dose cyclophosphamide and aspirin (RACIN trial). Primers targeting TRAV and TRBV primed first-strand cDNA, covering alpha and beta chains. Amplification of TCRs used a constant-region primer and V-primer adapter for around 20 PCR cycles. From the reads, TCRdb called clonotypes with MiXCR, one entry per CDR3 protein. The sample carries about 91,000 distinct CDR3 sequences, around 20% recorded once. The sequencing here drew on PBMCs, taken after low-dose radiotherapy plus immunotherapy. The source is a female donor with ovarian cancer.

This clonotype is a singleton in its sample. The chain combines TRBV5-4 with TRBJ2-7; 13 bases are a match to TRBD2. The CDR3 has 16 amino acids. The V segment lost 7 bases and the J segment 3 bases; nucleotides outside the gene matches: 10. From germline, CDR1 is SGHNT and CDR2 YYREEE (reference sequence). The CDR3 loop is CASSRLAGGKNYEQYF. The CDR3 DNA sequence: TGTGCCAGCTCTAGACTAGCGGGGGGAAAAAACTACGAGCAGTACTTC.

Only one count was recorded for this clonotype. The chain combines TRBV6-6 with TRBJ2-7; perhaps TRBD1 as D (6 bases). Germline assignment: CDR1 MNHNY and CDR2 SVGAGI (reference sequence). Trimming shortened V by 2 bases and J by 5 bases, and 16 bases separated the two germline ends. This CDR3 is 15 amino acids long. In DNA, the CDR3 is TGTGCCAGCAGTTACCATACAGGGTCGGGGAACGAGCAGTACTTC. Amino acid sequence: CASSYHTGSGNEQYF.

This clonotype has ten or more counts. The CDR3 DNA follows: TGTGCCAGCAGTTACACCGGGACAGGGGACACCAAAGCTTTCTTT. It yields the protein CASSYTGTGDTKAFF. The gene calls are TRBV11-2 and TRBJ1-1; 10 bases fit TRBD1. The CDR3 spans 15 residues. Trimming removed 6 bases from V and 9 bases from J; junction bases left unmatched: 13. Germline CDR1 SGHAT, CDR2 FQNNGV.